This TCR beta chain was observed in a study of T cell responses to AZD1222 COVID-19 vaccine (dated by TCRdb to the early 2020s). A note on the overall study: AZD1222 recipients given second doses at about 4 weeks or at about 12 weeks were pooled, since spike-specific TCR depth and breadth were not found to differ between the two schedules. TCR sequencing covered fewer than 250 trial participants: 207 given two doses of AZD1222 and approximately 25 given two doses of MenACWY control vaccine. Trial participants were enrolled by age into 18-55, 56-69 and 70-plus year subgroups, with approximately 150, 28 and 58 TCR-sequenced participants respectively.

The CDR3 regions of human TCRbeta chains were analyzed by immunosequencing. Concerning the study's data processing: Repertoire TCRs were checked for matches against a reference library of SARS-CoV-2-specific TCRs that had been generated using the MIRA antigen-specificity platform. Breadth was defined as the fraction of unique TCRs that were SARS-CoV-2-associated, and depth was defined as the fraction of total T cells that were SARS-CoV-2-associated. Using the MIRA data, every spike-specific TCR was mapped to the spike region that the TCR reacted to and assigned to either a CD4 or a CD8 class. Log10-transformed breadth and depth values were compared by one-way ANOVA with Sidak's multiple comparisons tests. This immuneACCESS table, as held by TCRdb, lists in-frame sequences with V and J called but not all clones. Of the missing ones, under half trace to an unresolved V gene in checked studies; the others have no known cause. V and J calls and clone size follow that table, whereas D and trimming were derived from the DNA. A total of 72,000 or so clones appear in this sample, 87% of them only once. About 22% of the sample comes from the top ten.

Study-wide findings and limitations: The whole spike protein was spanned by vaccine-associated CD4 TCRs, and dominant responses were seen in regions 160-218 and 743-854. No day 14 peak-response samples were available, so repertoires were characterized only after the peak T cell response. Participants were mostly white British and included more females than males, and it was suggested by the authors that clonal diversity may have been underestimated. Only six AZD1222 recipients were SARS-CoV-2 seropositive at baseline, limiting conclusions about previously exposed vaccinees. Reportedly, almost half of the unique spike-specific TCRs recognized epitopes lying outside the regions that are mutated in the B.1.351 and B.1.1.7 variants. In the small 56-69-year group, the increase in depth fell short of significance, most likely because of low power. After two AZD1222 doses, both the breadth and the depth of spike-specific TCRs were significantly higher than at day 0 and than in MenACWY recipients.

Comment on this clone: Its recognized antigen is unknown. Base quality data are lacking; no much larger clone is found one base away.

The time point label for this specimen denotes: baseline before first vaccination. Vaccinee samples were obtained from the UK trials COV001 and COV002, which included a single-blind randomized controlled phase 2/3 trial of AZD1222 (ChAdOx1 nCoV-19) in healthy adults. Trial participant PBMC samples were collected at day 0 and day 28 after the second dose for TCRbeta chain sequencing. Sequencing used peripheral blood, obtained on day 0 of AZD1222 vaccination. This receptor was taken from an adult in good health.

The nucleotides are TGCGCCAGCAGCACCGGGACAGCCACAGATACGCAGTATTTT. It specifies CASSTGTATDTQYF. This receptor chain uses TRBV5-1 and TRBJ2-3, and 7 junction bases match TRBD1. The CDR3 runs 14 residues from the cysteine to the phenylalanine. Kept here is only the CDR3 DNA, which spans 42 bases and is read in frame from base 1. The junction shows trimming of 4 bases on V and 2 bases on J, and the gene matches do not reach 4 bases of it. CDR1 and CDR2 are read off the germline V gene as SGHRS and YFSETQ.